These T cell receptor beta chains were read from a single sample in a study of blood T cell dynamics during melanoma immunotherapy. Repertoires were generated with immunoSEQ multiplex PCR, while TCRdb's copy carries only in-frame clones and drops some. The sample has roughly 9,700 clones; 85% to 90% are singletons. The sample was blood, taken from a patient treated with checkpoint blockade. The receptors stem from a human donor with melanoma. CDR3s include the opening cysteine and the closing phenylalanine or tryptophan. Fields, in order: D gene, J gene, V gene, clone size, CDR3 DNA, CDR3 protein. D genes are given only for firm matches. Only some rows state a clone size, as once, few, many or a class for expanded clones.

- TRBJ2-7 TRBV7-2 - TGTGCCAGCAGTGCAGACTACGAGCAGTACTTC CASSADYEQYF
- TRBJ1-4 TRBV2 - TGTGCCAGCAGTGAGGGGGCCCTTTGGGGACTGTTTTTT CASSEGALWGLFF
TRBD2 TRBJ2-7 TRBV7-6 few TGTGCCAGCAGCGTATACGGGGGGACTAGCGGGACCTCCTACGAGCAGTACTTC CASSVYGGTSGTSYEQYF
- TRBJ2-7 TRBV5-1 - TGCGCCAGCAGGGGGCAGTACGAGCAGTACTTC CASRGQYEQYF
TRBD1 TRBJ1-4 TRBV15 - TGTGCCACCACGCAAAGGACAGGGGGAAATGAAAAACTGTTTTTT CATTQRTGGNEKLFF
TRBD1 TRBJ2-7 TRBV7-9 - TGTGCCAGCAGCGGGGCAGGGACAGGGTGGTACGAGCAGTACTTC CASSGAGTGWYEQYF
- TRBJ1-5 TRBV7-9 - TGTGCCAGCAGCTTAGGGGGGGGGCCCCAGCATTTT CASSLGGGPQHF
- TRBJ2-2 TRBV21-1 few TGTGCCAGCAGAGCCAGTAACACCGGGGAGCTGTTTTTT CASRASNTGELFF
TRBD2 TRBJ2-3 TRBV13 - TGTGCCAGCAGCCCCCAGCGGGGTACAGATACGCAGTATTTT CASSPQRGTDTQYF
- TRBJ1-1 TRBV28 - TGTGCCAGCAGTCCACAAGCTCCCCCTGAAGCTTTCTTT CASSPQAPPEAFF
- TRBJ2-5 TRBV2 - TGTGCCAGCAGTGAAGGAATGACAGAGCAAGAGACCCAGTACTTC CASSEGMTEQETQYF
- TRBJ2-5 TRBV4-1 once TGCGCCAGCAGCCCAGAAGACAGCCCGAGAGAGACCCAGTACTTC CASSPEDSPRETQYF
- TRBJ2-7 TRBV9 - TGTGCCAGCAGCCCAGGCCCCCCCCGCTACGAGCAGTACTTC CASSPGPPRYEQYF
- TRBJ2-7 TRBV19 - TGTGCCAGTAGCCCCGACCTAGGGGGTACCTACGAGCAGTACTTC CASSPDLGGTYEQYF
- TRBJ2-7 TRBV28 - TGTGCCAGCAGTTTATGGAGAAGGGGGAACGAGCAGTACTTC CASSLWRRGNEQYF
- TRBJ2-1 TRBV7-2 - TGTGCCAGCAGCGCCACCCAAAAGCAGTTCTTC CASSATQKQFF
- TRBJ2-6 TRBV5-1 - TGCGCCAGCGCCCCGGGGGTTATAAGTGGGGCCAACGTCCTGACTTTC CASAPGVISGANVLTF
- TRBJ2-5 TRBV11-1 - TGTGCCAGCAGCCCCCAGGGCAGTTGGCAAGAGACCCAGTACTTC CASSPQGSWQETQYF
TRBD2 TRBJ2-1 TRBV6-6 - TGTGCCAGCAACGGGCCGGGACTAGCGGCGGGGGGTGAGCAGTTCTTC CASNGPGLAAGGEQFF
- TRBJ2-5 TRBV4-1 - TGCGCCAGCAGCCCAGAGGGACAACGAGAGACCCAGTACTTC CASSPEGQRETQYF
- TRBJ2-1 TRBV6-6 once TGTGCCAGCAGTTACTCGCCCGGTGAGCAGTTCTTC CASSYSPGEQFF
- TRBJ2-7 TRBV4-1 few TGCGCCAGCAGCCAAGCCCCCGGGGTCTCCTACGAGCAGTACTTC CASSQAPGVSYEQYF
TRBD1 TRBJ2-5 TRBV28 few TGTGCCAGCAGACCCCAGGGGGTAGAGACCCAGTACTTC CASRPQGVETQYF
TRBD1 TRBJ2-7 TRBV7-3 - TGTGCCAGCAGCTTACTGGGACAGGGGAGCGACGAGCAGTACTTC CASSLLGQGSDEQYF
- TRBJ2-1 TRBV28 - TGTGCCAGCAGTATACCCACAATCAATGAGCAGTTCTTC CASSIPTINEQFF
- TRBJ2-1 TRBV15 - TGTGCCACCAGCGGTCCCCACGGTAATGAGCAGTTCTTC CATSGPHGNEQFF
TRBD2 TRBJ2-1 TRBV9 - TGTGCCAGCAGCTCGAGCGGGACCCGTTACAATGAGCAGTTCTTC CASSSSGTRYNEQFF
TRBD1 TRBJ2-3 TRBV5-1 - TGCGCCAGCAGCCCCGGACAGGGGGCGAGCACAGATACGCAGTATTTT CASSPGQGASTDTQYF
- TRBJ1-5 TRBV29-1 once TGCAGCGGTCAGGTAGCTGATCAGCCCCAGCATTTT CSGQVADQPQHF
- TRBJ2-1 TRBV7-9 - TGTGCCAGCAGCCCCCCGGGACCCTCGGGTGAGCAGTTCTTC CASSPPGPSGEQFF
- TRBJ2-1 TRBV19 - TGTGCCAGTAGTGGTTTGGCCCACTCCTACAATGAGCAGTTCTTC CASSGLAHSYNEQFF
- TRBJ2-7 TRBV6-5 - TGTGCCAGCAGTTACTCCCCCGGCTCCTACGAGCAGTACTTC CASSYSPGSYEQYF